This T cell receptor beta chain came from a study of cytotoxic CD8 clonotypes in ibrutinib-treated CLL (dated by TCRdb to the early 2020s). For the study in its entirety: The cohort included approximately 15 treatment-naive and roughly 10 relapsed/refractory patients; approximately 17 were IGHV unmutated. Partial responses were observed in about 25 patients and complete responses in 2; after a median follow-up of about 69 months, remission was maintained in approximately 14 patients and progression was observed in approximately 12. Samples at response were collected after a median of 12 months of treatment, with a range of roughly 6 to 40 months. On average, each sample yielded about 250,000 productive templates and under 95,000 productive rearrangements. Longitudinal samples were available for about 30% of the roughly 90 trial participants. Cryopreserved peripheral blood mononuclear cells were collected at three points: before therapy, at response, and at either sustained remission or disease progression.

Study-wide conclusions, independent of this receptor: Baseline clonality exceeded that of age-matched healthy donors and correlated strongly with circulating CD8+ T-cell counts. Public clonotypes were rare and either contracted or stayed stable during treatment, and the rise in clonality at ibrutinib response reflected the expansion of private clonotypes. Lymph node repertoires were not examined, and the timing of sampling was not matched between patients in sustained remission and those whose disease progressed. At ibrutinib response clonality went up, during sustained remission it held steady, and at progression it dropped back toward baseline.

CDR1 SQVTM and CDR2 ANQGSEA were looked up in the germline V gene. Trimming at the junction amounts to 4 bases on V and 8 bases on J, and the germline ends lie 12 bases apart. The cysteine opens and the phenylalanine closes a CDR3 of 12 amino acids. Only the CDR3 region is kept as DNA, spanning 36 bases read in frame from base 1. Note on this clone: The specificity of this receptor is unknown. It has no much larger one-base neighbor in the sample; base qualities were not kept.

For TCR beta library preparation, about 2 micrograms of genomic DNA was extracted from cryopreserved PBMCs. Longitudinal blood samples from CLL patients on ibrutinib monotherapy underwent high-throughput TCR beta sequencing. The patients took part in an open-label, single-center phase 2 trial of ibrutinib monotherapy. A MiSeq instrument was used for deep resolution sequencing, which targeted depths ranging from 1 in 1 million up to 1 in 200,000 T cells, with coverage averaging 10x for each clonotype. TCR beta libraries were generated with the immunoSEQ hsTCRB Kit. Per the authors' processing: The data were analyzed with ImmunoSEQ Analyzer and ImmunoSEQ Data Assistant, and V, D and J gene assignments followed IMGT definitions. Clonality, which ranges from 0 to 1, was calculated by subtracting the normalized Shannon entropy of productive rearrangement frequencies from one. Public clonotype analysis was restricted to overrepresented clonotypes comprising at least 0.05% of each patient's repertoire. Some twelve repertoires from age-matched healthy donors, obtained from immuneACCESS, served as clonality controls. TCRdb provides this immuneACCESS table in a form limited to in-frame rearrangements. Some clones are lacking; in checked studies, under half of them reflect an unresolved V gene, and why the rest are absent is not known. The DNA was the basis for D and trimming; V, J and clone size are from that table. The sample yields approximately 300,000 clones; 80% were counted once. The ten most abundant clones make up roughly 6.3% of the sample.

Material: PBMCs, obtained before ibrutinib treatment. The V and J segments used are TRBV29-1 and TRBJ2-1; the D gene is unclear. The sequence was collected from a human donor with chronic lymphocytic leukemia. The CDR3 reads CSVVSRWDEQFF. The nucleotide sequence is TGCAGCGTTGTGTCCAGGTGGGATGAGCAGTTCTTC.